A single sample is the source of the 15 T cell receptor beta chains below, sequenced in a study of T cell repertoires in cytomegalovirus infection. These receptors have no known antigen. MiXCR, run by TCRdb on the reads, gives a single entry per CDR3 protein. Of fewer than 650,000 distinct CDR3 sequences detected, over 35% appear once; the ten largest clones hold around 48%. The sequences come from cultured PBMCs, collected from culture after CMV antigen stimulation. The receptors stem from a human donor in good health (CMV status not recorded). Some clones in this sample may be carry-over from other donors' samples.

V gene TRBV7-6 combines with J gene TRBJ2-1; D unresolved. The V gene lost 3 bases and the J gene lost 4 bases, with 10 bases spanning the gap. The CDR3 spans 14 residues. In germline, CDR1 is SGHVS, CDR2 FNYEAQ. The CDR3 nucleotides are TGTGCCAGCAGCTTTGGTAGCAGGTACAATGAGCAGTTCTTC. Translating it yields CASSFGSRYNEQFF.

This clonotype showed up just a few times. The chain recombines TRBV6-1 with TRBJ1-4; D ambiguous. The CDR3 loop spans 15 amino acids. Per germline, CDR1 MNHNS and CDR2 SASEGT. V lost 0 bases and J lost 8, with 13 bases in between. The CDR3 region is CASSEAVSSGEKLFF. CDR3 DNA sequence: TGTGCCAGCAGTGAAGCCGTCTCCAGCGGGGAAAAACTGTTTTTT.

In its sample, this clonotype was seen a few times. This chain joins TRBV7-9 and TRBJ2-7, with no clear D. V shed 5 bases and J shed 7 bases, with 12 bases lying between them. The CDR3 extends over 12 amino acids. Per germline, CDR1 SEHNR and CDR2 FQNEAQ (reference sequence). The CDR3 sequence: CASSPDLGEQYF. The CDR3 DNA sequence: TGTGCCAGCAGCCCGGACCTGGGGGAGCAGTACTTC.

The table lists this clonotype with a count of one. The CDR3 nucleotides read TGTGCCAGCAGCTTAGCCGCCCCAGGGGGTATTCAGCCCCAGCATTTT. Its protein product is CASSLAAPGGIQPQHF. The chain carries TRBV7-6 and TRBJ1-5, with 7 bases fitting TRBD1. Germline CDR1 reads SGHVS; CDR2 reads FNYEAQ. V was clipped by 0 bases and J by 6 bases; unmatched bases: 8. The CDR3 sequence is 16 residues long.

A few counts support this clonotype. The J gene is TRBJ1-4, the V gene TRBV7-9; tentative D call: TRBD1 (6 bases). The CDR3 spans 14 residues. V gave up 0 bases and J gave up 8 bases, with 10 bases separating them. Germline loops: CDR1 SEHNR, CDR2 FQNEAQ (reference sequence). In DNA, the CDR3 is TGTGCCAGCAGCTTAGCAGGGGGTGCGGAAAAACTGTTTTTT. It encodes CASSLAGGAEKLFF.

This clonotype came up many times. The chain combines TRBV7-8 with TRBJ1-2, with D perhaps TRBD1 (5 bases). Per germline, CDR1 SGHVS and CDR2 FQNEAQ. The CDR3 extends over 15 amino acids. V lost 4 bases and J 4 bases, leaving 16 bases between the germline ends. The CDR3 nucleotides are TGTGCCAGCAGCTCAAGGTGGGCTGGGGGCTATGGCTACACCTTC. Residues: CASSSRWAGGYGYTF.

V and J are TRBV6-2 or TRBV6-3 and TRBJ1-6, with D perhaps TRBD1 (6 bases). This CDR3 spans 16 amino acids. Germline CDR1 and CDR2: MNHEY and SVGEGT. Trimming stripped 0 bases from V and 5 bases from J, with 11 bases between. This CDR3 is CASSYSTGPHNSPLHF. The CDR3, as DNA: TGTGCCAGCAGTTACTCGACAGGACCACATAATTCACCCCTCCACTTT.

V gene TRBV6-1 combines with J gene TRBJ1-5, with 8 bases lining up with TRBD1. Trimming at V came to 6 bases and at J to 7 bases, leaving 8 bases not matched to a gene. Germline V lookup: CDR1 MNHNS, CDR2 SASEGT. The CDR3 spans 14 residues. The CDR3 region has the DNA TGTGCCAGCAGGACCGACAGGGGAAGGCAGCCCCAGCATTTT. Its translation: CASRTDRGRQPQHF.

The genes are TRBV7-6 and TRBJ2-7; 9 bases are a match to TRBD1. Trimming removed 3 bases from V and 7 bases from J; junction bases left unmatched: 10. Per the germline V gene, CDR1 is SGHVS and CDR2 is FNYEAQ. The CDR3 length is 15 residues. The CDR3 spells CASSLTYRGLGEQYF. CDR3 DNA: TGTGCCAGCAGCTTGACCTACAGGGGGCTGGGTGAGCAGTACTTC.

This clonotype was seen at least ten times. The J gene is TRBJ2-1, the V gene TRBV11-2; TRBD2 agrees at 10 bases. This CDR3 is built from 15 residues. V shed 5 bases, J shed 9 bases, and the junction held 10 bases outside the gene matches. In germline, CDR1 is SGHAT, CDR2 FQNNGV. This chain's CDR3 is CASSGSSGSFGEQFF. The CDR3 DNA sequence: TGTGCCAGCAGCGGATCTAGCGGGAGCTTCGGTGAGCAGTTCTTC.

This clonotype was picked up many times. This chain connects TRBV12-3 or TRBV12-4 to TRBJ1-5, with TRBD1 matching over 9 bases. CDR3 size: 14 residues. Losses at the gene ends were 4 bases for V and 7 bases for J; bases not matched to a gene: 5. The DNA for the CDR3 is TGTGCCAGCAGTTGGGACAGGGCCAGCCAGCCCCAGCATTTT. Its translation: CASSWDRASQPQHF.

The chain combines TRBV7-2 with TRBJ1-3; tentatively, D is TRBD1 (5 bases). V was trimmed by 2 bases and J by 0 bases, leaving 11 bases between them. The CDR3 sequence is 16 residues long. CDR1 is SGHTA and CDR2 is FQGNSA in the germline V gene. The CDR3, as DNA: TGTGCCAGCAGCTTAAACCGGGGCAGCTCTGGAAACACCATATATTTT. The encoded protein is CASSLNRGSSGNTIYF.

The chain recombines TRBV11-2 with TRBJ2-1; TRBD1 matches at 8 bases. The CDR3 totals 15 residues. In germline, CDR1 is SGHAT, CDR2 FQNNGV. The J segment lost 6 bases and the V segment lost 5 bases, leaving 9 bases of the junction unmatched. The CDR3 DNA reads TGTGCCAGCAGCCCTGGACAGGGAGGATTCAATGAGCAGTTCTTC. As protein: CASSPGQGGFNEQFF.

The chain recombines TRBV10-2 with TRBJ2-7; TRBD2 agrees at 11 bases. This CDR3 has 14 amino acids. The V gene end was trimmed by 7 bases and the J gene end by 5 bases; junction bases not matched to a gene: 7. CDR1 is WSHSY, CDR2 SAAADI, per germline. CDR3 in DNA: TGCGCCAGCAAGCCACTAGCGGGGGACCACGAGCAGTACTTC. Protein sequence: CASKPLAGDHEQYF.

The rearrangement joins TRBV28 to TRBJ1-6; D unresolved. With 6 bases removed from V and 10 bases from J, the gap between germline ends came to 10 bases. In germline, CDR1 is MDHEN, CDR2 SYDVKM. CDR3 size: 12 residues. The chain's CDR3 is CASRQNGSPLHF. CDR3 in DNA: TGTGCCAGCAGACAAAATGGGTCACCCCTCCACTTT.